This T cell receptor (beta chain) emerged from a study of blood T cells in healthy people across ages. This clonotype was seen many times. The authors ran a second PCR of about 7 to 12 cycles using a sample-barcoded 5' primer and a J-beta primer mix. Each CDR3 protein gets one entry after TCRdb re-called the 5' RACE reads with MiXCR. The sample shows hundreds of thousands of distinct CDR3 sequences, around 28% of them seen only once. This clonotype was sampled from a woman at least 80 years old in good health. The specimen sequenced was blood.

This CDR3 is CASSTGQAPSTDTQYF. DNA of the CDR3: TGTGCCAGCAGCACCGGACAGGCCCCTAGCACAGATACGCAGTATTTT. V is TRBV11-3 and J is TRBJ2-3, with TRBD1 identical over 7 bases. V dropped 5 bases and J dropped 0; count of bases not matched to a gene: 8. This CDR3 region has 16 residues. Germline loops: CDR1 SGHNT, CDR2 YENEEA.